The T cell receptor (beta chain) described here comes from a study of technical replicates of blood from a handful of donors. Here immunoSEQ multiplex PCR was the method, and the copy in TCRdb shows in-frame clones only, minus some. The sample has nearly 90,000 clones, more than 85% seen once. The sequencing input was T cells isolated from PBMCs. The receptor's source is a human donor in good health.

The CDR3 sequence: CASRGTGGTGELFF. CDR3 DNA sequence: TGTGCCAGCAGGGGGACAGGGGGCACCGGGGAGCTGTTTTTT. The chain combines TRBV27 with TRBJ2-2, with TRBD1 identical over 11 bases. J lost 4 bases, V lost 6 bases, and 1 base had no gene match. CDR3 length equals 14 residues. Germline CDR1 MNHEY, CDR2 SMNVEV (reference sequence).